This TCR beta chain was identified during a study of blood T cell repertoires in COVID-19. Overall study context: In each case, the material was cDNA or gDNA derived from T cells, B-cell-depleted T cells, or PBMCs.

Method: immunoSEQ multiplex PCR; TCRdb's copy keeps in-frame clones and lacks some. The table shows under 300,000 clones, with roughly 82% occurring only once. V lost 2 bases and J 6 bases, leaving 10 bases between the germline ends. The CDR3 has 13 amino acids. Germline values: CDR1 MNHEY, CDR2 SVGEGT. The chain uses TRBV6-2 or TRBV6-3 and TRBJ1-1; D remains ambiguous. Sequenced material: peripheral blood. The sequence derives from a woman aged 35 to 49 who had recovered from COVID-19. DNA of the CDR3: TGTGCCAGCAGTTACCCCCCGGTTTCTGAAGCTTTCTTT. Its translation is CASSYPPVSEAFF.